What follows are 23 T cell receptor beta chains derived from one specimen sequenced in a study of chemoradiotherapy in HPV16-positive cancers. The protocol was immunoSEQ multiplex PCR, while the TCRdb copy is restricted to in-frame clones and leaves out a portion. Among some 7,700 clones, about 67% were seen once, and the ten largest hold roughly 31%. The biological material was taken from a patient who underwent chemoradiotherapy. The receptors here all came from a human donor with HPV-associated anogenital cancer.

This chain's CDR3 is CASSQGPTYEQYF. CDR3 in DNA: TGTGCCAGCAGCCAAGGGCCCACCTACGAGCAGTACTTC. This chain uses TRBV14 with TRBJ2-7, with no clear D. The germline V and J ends were trimmed by 1 base and 2 bases, with 6 bases remaining between them. Germline lookup yields CDR1 SGHDN and CDR2 FVKESK. This CDR3 comprises 13 residues.

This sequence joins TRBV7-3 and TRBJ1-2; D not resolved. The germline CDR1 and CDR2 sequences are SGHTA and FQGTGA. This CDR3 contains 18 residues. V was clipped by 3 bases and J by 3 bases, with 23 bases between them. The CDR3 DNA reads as TGTGCCAGCAGCTTCTCATCCCGGGGTGGCAGGACCTACTATGGCTACACCTTC. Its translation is CASSFSSRGGRTYYGYTF. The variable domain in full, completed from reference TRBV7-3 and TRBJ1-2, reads GAGVSQTPSNKVTEKGKYVELRCDPISGHTALYWYRQSLGQGPEFLIYFQGTGAADDSGLPNDRFFAVRPEGSVSTLKIQRTERGDSAVYLCASSFSSRGGRTYYGYTFGSGTRLTVV.

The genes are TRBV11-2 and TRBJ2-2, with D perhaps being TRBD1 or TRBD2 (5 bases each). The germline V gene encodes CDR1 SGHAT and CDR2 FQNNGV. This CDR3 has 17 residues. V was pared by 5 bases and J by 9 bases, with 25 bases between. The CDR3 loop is CASSPRVREWGHRELFF. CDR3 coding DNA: TGTGCCAGCAGCCCCCGTGTGAGGGAGTGGGGCCACCGGGAGCTGTTTTTT.

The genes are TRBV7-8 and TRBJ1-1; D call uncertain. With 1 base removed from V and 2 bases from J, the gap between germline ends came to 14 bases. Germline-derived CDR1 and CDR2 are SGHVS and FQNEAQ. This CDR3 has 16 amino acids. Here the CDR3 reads CASSLGIFMVNTEAFF. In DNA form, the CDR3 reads TGTGCCAGCAGCTTAGGAATCTTCATGGTTAACACTGAAGCTTTCTTT.

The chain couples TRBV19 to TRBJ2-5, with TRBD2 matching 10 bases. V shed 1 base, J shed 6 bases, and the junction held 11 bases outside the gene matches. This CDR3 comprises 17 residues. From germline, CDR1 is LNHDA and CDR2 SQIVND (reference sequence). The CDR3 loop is CASSIAHLSSGRKTQYF. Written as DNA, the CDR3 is TGTGCCAGTAGTATAGCCCATTTGTCTAGCGGGAGAAAGACCCAGTACTTC.

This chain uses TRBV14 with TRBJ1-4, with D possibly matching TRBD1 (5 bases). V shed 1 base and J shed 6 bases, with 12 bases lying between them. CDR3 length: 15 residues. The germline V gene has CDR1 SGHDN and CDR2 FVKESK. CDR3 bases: TGTGCCAGCAGCCAAGGAGGGGCAGTCGATGAAAAACTGTTTTTT. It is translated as CASSQGGAVDEKLFF.

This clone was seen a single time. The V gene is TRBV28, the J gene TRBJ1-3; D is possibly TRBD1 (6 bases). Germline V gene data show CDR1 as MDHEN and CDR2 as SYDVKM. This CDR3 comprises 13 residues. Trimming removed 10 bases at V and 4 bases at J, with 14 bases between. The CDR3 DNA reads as TGTGCCATCAAGGGGACACTCGGAAACACCATATATTTT. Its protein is CAIKGTLGNTIYF.

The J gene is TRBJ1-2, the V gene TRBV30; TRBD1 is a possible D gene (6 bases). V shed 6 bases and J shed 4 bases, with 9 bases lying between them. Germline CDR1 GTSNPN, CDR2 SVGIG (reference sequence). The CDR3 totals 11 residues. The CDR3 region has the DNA TGTGCCTGCAGGGGTGGCTATGGCTACACCTTC. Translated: CACRGGYGYTF.

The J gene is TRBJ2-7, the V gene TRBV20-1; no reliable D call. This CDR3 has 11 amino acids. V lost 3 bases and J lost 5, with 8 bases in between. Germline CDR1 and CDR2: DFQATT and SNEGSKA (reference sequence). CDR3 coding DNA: TGCAGTGCTAGTCAAGTCCACGAGCAGTACTTC. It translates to CSASQVHEQYF.

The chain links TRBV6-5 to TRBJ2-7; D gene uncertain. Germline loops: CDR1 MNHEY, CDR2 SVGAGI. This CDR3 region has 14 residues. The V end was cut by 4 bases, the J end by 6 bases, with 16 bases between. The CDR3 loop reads CASSLSPLWTEQYF. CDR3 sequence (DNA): TGTGCCAGCAGTTTAAGCCCGCTTTGGACCGAGCAGTACTTC.

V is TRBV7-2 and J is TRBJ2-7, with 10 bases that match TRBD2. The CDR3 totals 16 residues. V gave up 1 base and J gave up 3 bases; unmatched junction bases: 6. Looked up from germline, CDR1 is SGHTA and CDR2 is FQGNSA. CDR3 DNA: TGTGCCAGCAGCTTAGGGGGGACTAGCGAGTACTACGAGCAGTACTTC. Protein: CASSLGGTSEYYEQYF.

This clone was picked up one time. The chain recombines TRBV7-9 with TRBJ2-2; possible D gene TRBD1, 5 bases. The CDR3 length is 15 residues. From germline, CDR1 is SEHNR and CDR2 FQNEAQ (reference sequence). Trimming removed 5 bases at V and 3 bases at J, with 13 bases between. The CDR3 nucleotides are TGTGCCAGCAGCAAAACGATGGGGCACACCGGGGAGCTGTTTTTT. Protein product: CASSKTMGHTGELFF.

The CDR3 sequence is CASSFLGGAGETQYF. CDR3 in DNA: TGTGCCAGCAGCTTCCTAGGGGGGGCGGGTGAGACCCAGTACTTC. This chain connects TRBV7-9 to TRBJ2-5, with D perhaps matching TRBD2 (7 bases). In germline, CDR1 is SEHNR, CDR2 FQNEAQ (reference sequence). Trimming removed 3 bases from V and 5 bases from J, with 16 bases in between. The CDR3 consists of 15 residues.

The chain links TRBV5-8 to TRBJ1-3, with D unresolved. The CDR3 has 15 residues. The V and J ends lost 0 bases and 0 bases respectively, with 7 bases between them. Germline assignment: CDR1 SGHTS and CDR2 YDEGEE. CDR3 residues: CASSLGESSGNTIYF. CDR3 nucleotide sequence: TGTGCCAGCAGCTTGGGAGAGAGCTCTGGAAACACCATATATTTT.

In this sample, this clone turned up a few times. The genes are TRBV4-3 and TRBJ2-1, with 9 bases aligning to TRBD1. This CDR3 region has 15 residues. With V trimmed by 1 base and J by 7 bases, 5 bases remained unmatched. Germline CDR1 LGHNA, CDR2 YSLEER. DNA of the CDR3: TGCGCCAGCAGCCAAGTAGGGACAGGGAGGAATGAGCAGTTCTTC. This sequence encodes CASSQVGTGRNEQFF.

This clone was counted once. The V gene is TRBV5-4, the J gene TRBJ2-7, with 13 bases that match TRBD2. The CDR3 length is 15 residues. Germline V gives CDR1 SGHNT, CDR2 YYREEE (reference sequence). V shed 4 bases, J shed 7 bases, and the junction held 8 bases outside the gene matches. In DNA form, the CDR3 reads TGTGCCAGCAGCCCGACACCGGGACTAGCGGGAGAGCAGTACTTC. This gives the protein CASSPTPGLAGEQYF.

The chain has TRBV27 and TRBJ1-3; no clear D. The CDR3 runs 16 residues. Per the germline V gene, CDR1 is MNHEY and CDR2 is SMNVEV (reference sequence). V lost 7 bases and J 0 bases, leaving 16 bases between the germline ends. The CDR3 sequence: CASTPHTRTSGNTIYF. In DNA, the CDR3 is TGTGCCAGCACCCCCCACACCAGGACCTCTGGAAACACCATATATTTT.

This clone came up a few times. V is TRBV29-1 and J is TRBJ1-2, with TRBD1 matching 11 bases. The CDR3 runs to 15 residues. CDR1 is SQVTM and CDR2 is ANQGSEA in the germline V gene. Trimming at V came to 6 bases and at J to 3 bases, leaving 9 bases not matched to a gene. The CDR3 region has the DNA TGCAGCGTCTCCGGACAGGGGGCGAGTTACTATGGCTACACCTTC. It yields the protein CSVSGQGASYYGYTF.

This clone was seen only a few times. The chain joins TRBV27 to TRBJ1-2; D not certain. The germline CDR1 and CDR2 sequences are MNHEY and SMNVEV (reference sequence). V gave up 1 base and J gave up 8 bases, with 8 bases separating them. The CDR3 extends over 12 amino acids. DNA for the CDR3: TGTGCCAGCAGTTTATGCGGCGGGGGCTACACCTTC. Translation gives CASSLCGGGYTF.

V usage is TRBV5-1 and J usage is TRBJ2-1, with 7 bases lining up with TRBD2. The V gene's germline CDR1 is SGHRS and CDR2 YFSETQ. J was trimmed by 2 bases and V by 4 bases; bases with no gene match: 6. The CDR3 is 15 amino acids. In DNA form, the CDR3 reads TGCGCCAGCAGCGCTACTAGCGTTCCCTACAATGAGCAGTTCTTC. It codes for CASSATSVPYNEQFF.

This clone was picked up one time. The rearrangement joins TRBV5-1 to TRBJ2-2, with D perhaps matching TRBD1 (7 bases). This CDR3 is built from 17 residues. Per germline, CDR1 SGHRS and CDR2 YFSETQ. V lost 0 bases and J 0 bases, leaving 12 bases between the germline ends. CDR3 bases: TGCGCCAGCAGCTTGGGGAGGGGGACAGCGAACACCGGGGAGCTGTTTTTT. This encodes CASSLGRGTANTGELFF.

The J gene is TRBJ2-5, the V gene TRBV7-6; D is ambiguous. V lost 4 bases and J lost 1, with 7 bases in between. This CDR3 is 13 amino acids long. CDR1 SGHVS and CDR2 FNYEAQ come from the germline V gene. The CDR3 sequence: CASSYAPQETQYF. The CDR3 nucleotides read TGTGCCAGCAGCTACGCACCCCAAGAGACCCAGTACTTC. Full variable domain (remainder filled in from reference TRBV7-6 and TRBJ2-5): GAGVSQSPRYKVTKRGQDVALRCDPISGHVSLYWYRQALGQGPEFLTYFNYEAQQDKSGLPNDRFSAERPEGSISTLTIQRTEQRDSAMYRCASSYAPQETQYFGPGTRLLVL.

The CDR3 spells CAWEYGRAGKTQYF. The CDR3 DNA reads TGTGCCTGGGAGTACGGGAGGGCCGGAAAGACCCAGTACTTC. This chain links TRBV30 with TRBJ2-5; 8 nucleotides align to TRBD2. Germline trimming cut 5 bases from V and 6 bases from J; bases unmatched to any gene: 11. Germline-derived CDR1 and CDR2 are GTSNPN and SVGIG (reference sequence). This CDR3 contains 14 residues.